These T cell receptor beta chains were read from a single sample in a study of blood T cell repertoires in COVID-19. Data came from immunoSEQ multiplex PCR; TCRdb stores just in-frame clones and leaves some out. The table records almost 250,000 clones, about 83% of them present only once. Material for sequencing was peripheral blood. These receptors were obtained from a woman of 80 years or more with COVID-19, enrolled during active disease. The CDR3 runs from the conserved cysteine through the conserved F or W. A D gene is named only where the DNA matches it firmly. The size entry is marked missing in some rows and otherwise reads once, few, many or a size class.

>-|TRBV6-2/TRBV6-3|-|TRBJ1-2
TGTGCCAGCAGTCACTGGACAAGTAACAGCTACACCTTC
CASSHWTSNSYTF
>few|TRBV2|-|TRBJ1-3
TGTGCCAGCATTAGATTTCTCTCTGGAAACACCATATATTTT
CASIRFLSGNTIYF
>-|TRBV10-3|-|TRBJ2-7
TGTGCCATCAGTGATAGGGGGTGGGAGCAGTACTTC
CAISDRGWEQYF
>-|TRBV7-2|-|TRBJ2-2
TGTGCCAGCAGCTTAGTCTTCAGGGATAGCGGGGAGCTGTTTTTT
CASSLVFRDSGELFF
>-|TRBV9|-|TRBJ1-3
TGTGCCAGCAGCGTCCAGGGCGGCGGTGGAAACACCATATATTTT
CASSVQGGGGNTIYF
>-|TRBV5-6|-|TRBJ2-1
TGTGCCAGCAGCTTGGAACGAGCGTCCTCCTACAATGAGCAGTTCTTC
CASSLERASSYNEQFF
>-|TRBV7-9|-|TRBJ2-1
TGTGCCAGCAGCCTTGGACAGAACTCCTACAATGAGCAGTTCTTC
CASSLGQNSYNEQFF
>few|TRBV4-3|-|TRBJ2-1
TGCGCCAGCAGCCAAGAGGTAGCGTCGTACAATGAGCAGTTCTTC
CASSQEVASYNEQFF
>many|TRBV11-3|TRBD1|TRBJ1-1
TGTGCCAGCAGCACTGGGACAGAGTTGAACACTGAAGCTTTCTTT
CASSTGTELNTEAFF
>-|TRBV2|-|TRBJ1-4
TGTGCCAGCAGTGAAGGGGGCGCTAAGACTAATGAAAAACTGTTTTTT
CASSEGGAKTNEKLFF
>-|TRBV6-5|-|TRBJ1-5
TGTGCCAGCGGTACAACCAAACCCCAGCATTTT
CASGTTKPQHF
>-|TRBV6-2/TRBV6-3|TRBD2|TRBJ2-1
TGTGCCAGCAGTCCAAGCGGGGGGGCCTACAATGAGCAGTTCTTC
CASSPSGGAYNEQFF
>-|TRBV5-1|TRBD1|TRBJ1-3
TGCGCCAGCTTGCGACTCGGGACAGACACTGGAAACACCATATATTTT
CASLRLGTDTGNTIYF
>-|TRBV18|TRBD1|TRBJ1-1
TGTGCCAGCTCCCGGCGACAGCAGGGGGGTCTGGACACTGAAGCTTTCTTT
CASSRRQQGGLDTEAFF
>few|TRBV30|TRBD1|TRBJ1-5
TGTGCCTGGTCCGGGACAGGGGATCAGCCCCAGCATTTT
CAWSGTGDQPQHF
>-|TRBV2|-|TRBJ1-6
TGTGCCAGCAGGGCACAGGTCGAGAGGTCACCCCTCCACTTT
CASRAQVERSPLHF
>-|TRBV18|TRBD1|TRBJ2-3
TGTGCCAGCTCACCTCAGAGGACAGGGCGGGTATCAGATACGCAGTATTTT
CASSPQRTGRVSDTQYF
>-|TRBV7-7|-|TRBJ1-5
TGTGCTAGCAGCTTAGACAGGCCGAACAATCAGCCCCAGCATTTT
CASSLDRPNNQPQHF
>-|TRBV6-5|TRBD1|TRBJ2-5
TGTGCCAGCAGCGACGGGACAGTCCAAGAGACCCAGTACTTC
CASSDGTVQETQYF
>-|TRBV7-9|TRBD1|TRBJ2-2
TGTGCCAGCACTATCGTCGGCAGGGGGCGAACGAACACCGGGGAGCTGTTTTTT
CASTIVGRGRTNTGELFF
>-|TRBV4-1|TRBD1|TRBJ1-2
TGCGCCAGCAGCCAAGGACGAGGGCAGGGGGCGAGGGGCTACACCTTC
CASSQGRGQGARGYTF
>-|TRBV11-2|TRBD1|TRBJ2-7
TGTGCCAGCAGCTCGACCCGACAGGGATTGTACGAGCAGTACTTC
CASSSTRQGLYEQYF
>few|TRBV7-8|TRBD1|TRBJ1-1
TGTGCCAGCAGCTTAGCCGGGACAGGGGGCTTTAGTGAAGCTTTCTTT
CASSLAGTGGFSEAFF
>-|TRBV28|-|TRBJ2-3
TGTGCCAGCACGACTAGTTCAGGCACAGATACGCAGTATTTT
CASTTSSGTDTQYF
>once|TRBV6-5|-|TRBJ1-5
TGTGCCAGCAGAGGAGAATATAGCAATCAGCCCCAGCATTTT
CASRGEYSNQPQHF
>-|TRBV5-1|-|TRBJ1-3
TGCGCCAGCAGCTCCCCCGACAGGGGAAACACCATATATTTT
CASSSPDRGNTIYF
>-|TRBV27|-|TRBJ1-6
TGTGCCAGCAGTTTAGACAGCCTAGGGGCGTATAATTCACCCCTCCACTTT
CASSLDSLGAYNSPLHF
>-|TRBV6-5|-|TRBJ2-5
TGTGCCAGCAGTCCCCAAACAGGTGGAGAGACCCAGTACTTC
CASSPQTGGETQYF